The 32 T cell receptor beta chains in this list originate from one sample, sequenced in a study of blood T cell repertoires in COVID-19. The data were produced by immunoSEQ multiplex PCR, yet TCRdb's version contains in-frame clones alone and is incomplete. The data hold approximately 200,000 clones, with about nine tenths observed a single time. The sample consisted of PBMCs or T cells enriched from blood (not recorded which). Receptor source: a woman aged 30 to 39 who had recovered from COVID-19.

The rearrangement uses TRBV5-1 and TRBJ1-2; 9 nucleotides align to TRBD1. Trimming took 3 bases from V and 3 from J; bases not matched to a gene: 6. The length of the CDR3 is 15 residues. The germline CDR1 and CDR2 sequences are SGHRS and YFSETQ. CDR3 in DNA: TGCGCCAGCAGCTCATACAGGGGGCGCGACTATGGCTACACCTTC. Encoded protein: CASSSYRGRDYGYTF. Together with reference TRBV5-1 and TRBJ1-2, the CDR3 gives the full variable domain: KAGVTQTPRYLIKTRGQQVTLSCSPISGHRSVSWYQQTPGQGLQFLFEYFSETQRNKGNFPGRFSGRQFSNSRSEMNVSTLELGDSALYLCASSSYRGRDYGYTFGSGTRLTVV.

The chain carries TRBV7-6 and TRBJ2-2; TRBD2 aligns across 10 bases. The CDR3 loop spans 21 amino acids. Per germline, CDR1 SGHVS and CDR2 FNYEAQ. The junction had 16 bases not matched to a gene; V was cut back by 1 base and J by 2 bases. In DNA form, the CDR3 reads TGTGCCAGCAGCTTAGTTCGGCTTCACGGGCTAGCGGGGGAAAACACCGGGGAGCTGTTTTTT. This sequence encodes CASSLVRLHGLAGENTGELFF.

This chain connects TRBV19 to TRBJ1-2, with D hard to call. Trimming shortened V by 4 bases and J by 0 bases, and 9 bases separated the two germline ends. The CDR3 runs to 14 residues. Germline CDR1 and CDR2: LNHDA and SQIVND (reference sequence). The CDR3: CASSTLGTNYGYTF. The CDR3 nucleotides are TGTGCCAGTAGTACCCTAGGAACTAACTATGGCTACACCTTC.

The chain joins TRBV6-5 to TRBJ2-7; the D gene is possibly TRBD2 (7 bases). Germline V gene sequence: CDR1 MNHEY, CDR2 SVGAGI. Trimming left V 7 bases short and J 8 bases short, with 12 bases between. There are 11 residues in the CDR3. The CDR3 DNA reads TGTGCCAGCACTACGGGGGGCCAGCAGTACTTC. Translating gives CASTTGGQQYF.

V and J are TRBV2 and TRBJ2-5, with D possibly matching TRBD2 (5 bases). The V gene's germline CDR1 is SNHLY and CDR2 FYNNEI. The germline V and J ends were trimmed by 8 bases and 2 bases, with 9 bases remaining between them. This CDR3 comprises 12 residues. CDR3 loop: CASGQRQETQYF. For the CDR3, the DNA is TGTGCCAGCGGTCAGCGGCAAGAGACCCAGTACTTC.

This clone was observed a few times. The chain couples TRBV19 to TRBJ1-5; maybe TRBD1 (5 bases). Germline V gene lookup returns CDR1 LNHDA and CDR2 SQIVND (reference sequence). V was cut by 3 bases and J by 0 bases, with 15 bases left in between. This CDR3 contains 17 residues. The CDR3 here is CASSIGRGRYSNQPQHF. DNA of the CDR3: TGTGCCAGTAGTATCGGAAGGGGCCGTTATAGCAATCAGCCCCAGCATTTT.

The chain recombines TRBV29-1 with TRBJ2-5, with 9 bases lining up with TRBD2. V shed 6 bases, J shed 5 bases, and the junction held 7 bases outside the gene matches. Germline V gene sequence: CDR1 SQVTM, CDR2 ANQGSEA. The CDR3 runs 13 residues. CDR3 DNA: TGCAGCGTCGACCTGCGGGAGGGGGAGACCCAGTACTTC. Encoded protein: CSVDLREGETQYF. The full variable domain, completed using reference TRBV29-1 and TRBJ2-5, is SAVISQKPSRDICQRGTSLTIQCQVDSQVTMMFWYRQQPGQSLTLIATANQGSEATYESGFVIDKFPISRPNLTFSTLTVSNMSPEDSSIYLCSVDLREGETQYFGPGTRLLVL.

The chain carries TRBV7-2 and TRBJ1-3; D unresolved. Germline CDR1 SGHTA, CDR2 FQGNSA. V lost 4 bases and J lost 7, with 11 bases in between. CDR3 size: 13 residues. The CDR3 spells CASSSSPRNTIYF. DNA for the CDR3: TGTGCCAGCAGCTCCAGCCCGCGGAACACCATATATTTT.

The J gene is TRBJ1-3, the V gene TRBV9; 7 positions match TRBD1. The germline gives CDR1 SGDLS, CDR2 YYNGEE. V lost 4 bases and J lost 4; bases outside the gene matches: 5. The CDR3 extends over 14 amino acids. The CDR3 protein is CASSSGGGGNTIYF. CDR3 DNA sequence: TGTGCCAGCAGCTCAGGGGGAGGAGGAAACACCATATATTTT.

The gene calls are TRBV6-2 or TRBV6-3 and TRBJ1-4; D unresolved. This CDR3 has 14 amino acids. With 2 bases removed from V and 4 bases from J, the gap between germline ends came to 8 bases. Germline V gives CDR1 MNHEY, CDR2 SVGEGT. The CDR3, as DNA: TGTGCCAGCAGTTACCGGTCCCTTAATGAAAAACTGTTTTTT. Translating gives CASSYRSLNEKLFF.

V is TRBV5-1 and J is TRBJ2-1; the match to TRBD1 covers 12 bases. The germline gives CDR1 SGHRS, CDR2 YFSETQ. This CDR3 comprises 15 residues. The V gene end was trimmed by 2 bases and the J gene end by 8 bases; junction bases not matched to a gene: 5. This CDR3 reads CASSFVGQGAYEQFF. The DNA of the CDR3 is TGCGCCAGCAGCTTTGTGGGACAGGGGGCTTATGAGCAGTTCTTC. Drawing the rest from reference TRBV5-1 and TRBJ2-1, the complete variable domain is KAGVTQTPRYLIKTRGQQVTLSCSPISGHRSVSWYQQTPGQGLQFLFEYFSETQRNKGNFPGRFSGRQFSNSRSEMNVSTLELGDSALYLCASSFVGQGAYEQFFGPGTRLTVL.

The rearrangement joins TRBV6-5 to TRBJ2-7, with a tentative D call TRBD2 (6 bases). CDR1 is MNHEY and CDR2 is SVGAGI in the germline V gene. The CDR3 is 14 residues long. V was cut by 0 bases and J by 5 bases, with 11 bases left in between. Here the CDR3 reads CASSYSGGTNEQYF. CDR3 sequence (DNA): TGTGCCAGCAGTTACTCAGGAGGGACCAACGAGCAGTACTTC.

The chain has TRBV6-5 and TRBJ1-1; TRBD1 might be the D (6 bases). Trimming cost V 7 bases and J 6 bases, with 18 bases left between them. CDR1 MNHEY and CDR2 SVGAGI come from the germline V gene. There are 14 residues in the CDR3. CDR3 sequence: CASTQSAGAPEAFF. The DNA of the CDR3 is TGTGCCAGCACCCAATCCGCAGGGGCGCCTGAAGCTTTCTTT.

This clone occurred once. The CDR3 sequence: CASSLSSDTGELFF. CDR3 bases: TGCGCCAGCAGCTTGTCTTCGGACACCGGGGAGCTGTTTTTT. The V call is TRBV5-1, the J call TRBJ2-2; D is unresolved. This CDR3 region has 14 residues. The V end lost 1 base, the J end lost 3 bases, and 7 bases lay between the germline ends. Germline assignment: CDR1 SGHRS and CDR2 YFSETQ.

V and J are TRBV7-6 and TRBJ1-2; tentative D call: TRBD1 (5 bases). V was shortened by 5 bases and J by 5 bases, with 18 bases between the two germline ends. The germline CDR1 and CDR2 sequences are SGHVS and FNYEAQ. The CDR3 is made up of 15 amino acids. The CDR3 DNA reads TGTGCCAGCAGCCAGACAGTAAAGTGGGAATATGGCTACACCTTC. As protein: CASSQTVKWEYGYTF.

The chain couples TRBV5-1 to TRBJ2-2; 10 bases align to TRBD1. The CDR3 consists of 18 residues. J was trimmed by 5 bases and V by 3 bases; bases with no gene match: 13. Germline V lookup: CDR1 SGHRS, CDR2 YFSETQ. CDR3 amino acids: CASSSFRDRGAGTGELFF. CDR3 coding DNA: TGCGCCAGCAGCTCCTTCCGGGACAGGGGCGCGGGGACCGGGGAGCTGTTTTTT.

CDR3 in amino acids: CASSPKHLTPNYGYTF. The CDR3 region has the DNA TGTGCCAGCAGCCCCAAACACCTTACACCTAACTATGGCTACACCTTC. This rearrangement joins TRBV7-9 to TRBJ1-2, with unresolved D. The CDR3 is made up of 16 amino acids. In germline, CDR1 is SEHNR, CDR2 FQNEAQ (reference sequence). Between the trimmed V and J ends, which lost 5 bases and 0 bases, there was a span of 16 bases.

The rearrangement joins TRBV9 to TRBJ1-2, with unresolved D. V was clipped by 4 bases and J by 0 bases, with 10 bases between them. The CDR3 is 14 residues long. Germline values: CDR1 SGDLS, CDR2 YYNGEE. Here the CDR3 reads CASSLDDTNYGYTF. Here the CDR3 DNA reads TGTGCCAGCAGCCTAGACGACACTAACTATGGCTACACCTTC.

J is TRBJ2-6 and V is TRBV9, with 15 bases lining up with TRBD2. This CDR3 has 21 residues. The J segment lost 3 bases and the V segment lost 3 bases, leaving 13 bases of the junction unmatched. The germline V gene has CDR1 SGDLS and CDR2 YYNGEE. The CDR3 bases are TGTGCCAGCAGCGCCCGCCGAGGACTAGCGGGAGGGCCGGTTGGGGCCAACGTCCTGACTTTC. Translation: CASSARRGLAGGPVGANVLTF.

A single count supports this clone. In nucleotides, the CDR3 is TGTGCCAGCAGCTTAGCCTTTTCGGGGGATGAGAGCACAGATACGCAGTATTTT. Its translation is CASSLAFSGDESTDTQYF. The V gene is TRBV7-9, the J gene TRBJ2-3, with D possibly TRBD2 on 6 matching bases. Deletions cut 0 bases from V and 0 bases from J, with 16 bases between. The CDR3 sequence is 18 residues long. CDR1 SEHNR and CDR2 FQNEAQ come from the germline V gene (reference sequence).

This sequence joins TRBV6-6 and TRBJ2-5; TRBD2 agrees at 7 bases. The germline CDR1 and CDR2 sequences are MNHNY and SVGAGI (reference sequence). This CDR3 is built from 16 residues. V was pared by 3 bases and J by 5 bases, with 12 bases of the junction left unmatched. The CDR3 here is CASSYSGRSILETQYF. The CDR3 bases are TGTGCCAGCAGTTATAGCGGGCGATCCATATTGGAGACCCAGTACTTC.

The V gene is TRBV30, the J gene TRBJ2-1, with TRBD2 matching 9 bases. This CDR3 is built from 17 residues. CDR1 is GTSNPN and CDR2 is SVGIG in the germline V gene (reference sequence). The J segment lost 3 bases and the V segment lost 0 bases, leaving 9 bases of the junction unmatched. CDR3 sequence: CAWSVPRSGGIYNEQFF. In DNA, the CDR3 is TGTGCCTGGAGTGTACCCCGAAGCGGGGGGATCTACAATGAGCAGTTCTTC.

The chain links TRBV4-3 to TRBJ1-3; 7 bases are a match to TRBD1. V was clipped by 1 base and J by 3 bases; unmatched bases: 0. The CDR3 loop spans 14 amino acids. CDR1 and CDR2 (germline): LGHNA, YSLEER. The CDR3 loop reads CASSQGTGGNTIYF. Here the CDR3 DNA reads TGCGCCAGCAGCCAAGGGACAGGTGGAAACACCATATATTTT.

The gene calls are TRBV9 and TRBJ2-5; 15 nucleotides line up with TRBD2. The CDR3 consists of 19 residues. Germline assignment: CDR1 SGDLS and CDR2 YYNGEE. With 3 bases clipped from V and 0 bases from J, the junction kept 9 bases outside the gene matches. The CDR3 loop is CASSGSAGLAGGYQETQYF. CDR3 bases: TGTGCCAGCAGCGGGAGCGCGGGACTAGCGGGGGGTTACCAAGAGACCCAGTACTTC.

This rearrangement joins TRBV29-1 to TRBJ2-3; TRBD1 matches at 8 bases. The CDR3 is made up of 13 amino acids. Trimming took 3 bases from V and 6 from J; bases not matched to a gene: 5. Germline V gene data show CDR1 as SQVTM and CDR2 as ANQGSEA. This CDR3 is CSVEQGASDTQYF. The CDR3 coding sequence is TGCAGCGTTGAGCAGGGGGCATCGGATACGCAGTATTTT.

This sequence joins TRBV6-5 and TRBJ1-4, with a weak D call TRBD1 (5 bases). Deletions cut 0 bases from V and 8 bases from J, with 16 bases between. Per the germline V gene, CDR1 is MNHEY and CDR2 is SVGAGI. The CDR3 runs to 16 residues. In DNA, the CDR3 is TGTGCCAGCAGTTACTCCCCGGCGGGGCGGAAAGAAAAACTGTTTTTT. It specifies CASSYSPAGRKEKLFF.

V and J are TRBV2 and TRBJ1-5; D unresolved. The V gene lost 6 bases and the J gene lost 0 bases, with 15 bases spanning the gap. Germline CDR1 is SNHLY and CDR2 is FYNNEI. The CDR3 runs 16 residues. The CDR3 is CASREKTPYSNQPQHF. The CDR3 DNA follows: TGTGCCAGCAGGGAAAAGACACCTTATAGCAATCAGCCCCAGCATTTT.

This chain joins TRBV6-6 and TRBJ2-1; TRBD2 aligns across 10 bases. Per germline, CDR1 MNHNY and CDR2 SVGAGI (reference sequence). This CDR3 is 15 amino acids long. The trim removed 7 bases at V and 2 bases at J, leaving 5 bases unmatched. The CDR3 loop is CASIIAGGTYNEQFF. DNA for the CDR3: TGTGCCAGCATTATAGCGGGGGGAACCTACAATGAGCAGTTCTTC.

This clone has only one observation. The chain employs TRBV9 and TRBJ1-1; 9 bases agree with TRBD1. V gave up 4 bases and J gave up 5 bases; unmatched junction bases: 6. This CDR3 spans 14 amino acids. Germline V lookup: CDR1 SGDLS, CDR2 YYNGEE. CDR3 sequence reads: CASSPGQGITEAFF. The CDR3 DNA reads TGTGCCAGCAGCCCGGGACAGGGAATAACTGAAGCTTTCTTT.

The chain carries TRBV27 and TRBJ1-4, with 9 bases identical to TRBD1. This CDR3 comprises 18 residues. CDR1 and CDR2 from the germline V gene are MNHEY and SMNVEV (reference sequence). Trimming cost V 7 bases and J 8 bases; bases outside gene matches: 20. The CDR3 protein is CASTQLGDRVASGEKLFF. Here the CDR3 DNA reads TGTGCCAGCACCCAACTGGGGGACAGGGTAGCGAGTGGGGAAAAACTGTTTTTT.

This clone is a singleton in its sample. V usage is TRBV6-5 and J usage is TRBJ2-7; 11 nucleotides align to TRBD2. The CDR3 extends over 15 amino acids. The J segment lost 2 bases and the V segment lost 7 bases, leaving 7 bases of the junction unmatched. The germline CDR1 and CDR2 sequences are MNHEY and SVGAGI. CDR3 loop: CASTVSGRATYEQYF. The CDR3 DNA follows: TGTGCCAGCACCGTTAGCGGGAGGGCGACCTACGAGCAGTACTTC.

V and J are TRBV19 and TRBJ2-1, with TRBD2 matching over 11 bases. The CDR3 covers 17 residues. CDR1 and CDR2 from the germline V gene are LNHDA and SQIVND (reference sequence). The ends lost 0 bases at V and 2 bases at J; junction bases unmatched: 3. The CDR3 protein is CASSIEGTSGPYNEQFF. CDR3 DNA sequence: TGTGCCAGTAGTATAGAGGGGACTAGCGGACCCTACAATGAGCAGTTCTTC.